These 25 T cell receptor beta chains share one sample of origin, sequenced in a study of Tregs in tolerant kidney transplant recipients. The repertoire was sequenced with immunoSEQ multiplex PCR; TCRdb's copy has only in-frame clones and lacks some. The table gives about 52,000 clones; the top ten clones make up about 0.82% of it. The sample was CD4+ T cells from blood, taken before the transplant. Every receptor here comes from a human donor who received a combined kidney and bone marrow transplant.

As to this clone: The read finishes 3 residues shy of the CDR3 end, and the germline J gene is used to complete it. The sample carries other DNA sequences with the same CDR3. The chain combines TRBV7-2 with TRBJ1-2, with D possibly matching TRBD1 (6 bases). CDR1 is SGHTA, CDR2 FQGNSA, per germline. Trimming took off 3 bases at V and 5 bases at J, with 10 bases between the two ends. The CDR3 has 13 amino acids. CDR3 protein: CASSFGGGYGYTF. CDR3 DNA, as far as it was read: TGTGCCAGCAGCTTTGGGGGCGGGTATGGC. Full variable domain (remainder filled in from reference TRBV7-2 and TRBJ1-2): GAGVSQSPSNKVTEKGKDVELRCDPISGHTALYWYRQSLGQGLEFLIYFQGNSAPDKSGLPSDRFSAERTGGSVSTLTIQRTQQEDSAVYLCASSFGGGYGYTFGSGTRLTVV.

Regarding this clone: With the read ending 3 residues before the CDR3 end, the germline J gene is used to fill in that end. V and J are TRBV18 and TRBJ2-6; D ambiguous. Between the trimmed V and J ends, which lost 3 bases and 2 bases, there was a span of 8 bases. The CDR3 has 15 residues. The germline V gene has CDR1 KGHSH and CDR2 LQKENI. The DNA read from the CDR3 is TGTGCCAGCTCACCCACAAGGGCTGGGGCCAACGTC. This codes for CASSPTRAGANV. Given in full, the CDR3 is CASSPTRAGANVLTF.

CDR3 region: CASSLQAGQGSSGNTIYF. The sequenced CDR3 bases are TGTGCCAGCAGCTTACAGGCGGGACAGGGCAGCTCTGGAAACACC. The chain combines TRBV7-6 with TRBJ1-3; the match to TRBD1 covers 9 bases. Coverage ceases 3 residues before the CDR3 finishes, and the germline J gene fills in the end. Germline-derived CDR1 and CDR2 are SGHVS and FNYEAQ. CDR3 length equals 18 residues. The J segment lost 0 bases and the V segment lost 2 bases, leaving 8 bases of the junction unmatched.

As concerns this clone: The CDR3 end lies 3 residues beyond the end of the read and is filled in from the germline J gene. The chain joins TRBV7-2 to TRBJ1-5; D unresolved. Germline values: CDR1 SGHTA, CDR2 FQGNSA. With 5 bases removed from V and 0 bases from J, the gap between germline ends came to 11 bases. CDR3 length equals 15 residues. The CDR3 here is CASSPQAISNQPQHF. The covered CDR3 bases are TGTGCCAGCAGCCCCCAAGCCATTAGCAATCAGCCC.

Concerning this clone itself: The read ends 3 residues early relative to the CDR3; the germline J gene fills the gap. The chain links TRBV19 to TRBJ2-3, with D possibly TRBD1 on 6 matching bases. Deletions cut 6 bases from V and 6 bases from J, with 22 bases between. The CDR3 spans 16 residues. CDR1 is LNHDA, CDR2 SQIVND, per germline (reference sequence). The sequenced part of the CDR3 DNA is TGTGCCAGTAGCGGATCCCGAGGCAGGGGCCGGGATACG. It is translated as CASSGSRGRGRDT. The full-length CDR3 reads as CASSGSRGRGRDTQYF. Filled out from reference TRBV19 and TRBJ2-3, the complete variable domain reads DGGITQSPKYLFRKEGQNVTLSCEQNLNHDAMYWYRQDPGQGLRLIYYSQIVNDFQKGDIAEGYSVSREKKESFPLTVTSAQKNPTAFYLCASSGSRGRGRDTQYFGPGTRLTVL.

On this clone: The read falls 3 residues short of the CDR3 end, and the missing part is taken from the germline J gene. J is TRBJ2-3 and V is TRBV23-1; 8 nucleotides match TRBD2. TRBV23-1 has ORF status, its function being uncertain. The length of the CDR3 is 19 residues. Losses at the gene ends were 0 bases for V and 3 bases for J; bases not matched to a gene: 14. The CDR3 sequence is CASSQSRLAGHRETDTQYF. Incomplete CDR3 DNA: TGCGCCAGCAGTCAATCGAGGCTAGCGGGCCACAGGGAGACAGATACG.

As for this clone: The read ends 3 residues shy of where the CDR3 ends; the end is completed using the germline J gene. V is TRBV5-1 and J is TRBJ1-1; D possibly corresponds to TRBD1 (5 bases). Per the germline V gene, CDR1 is SGHRS and CDR2 is YFSETQ. The CDR3 is made up of 12 amino acids. Incomplete CDR3 DNA: TGCGCCAGCAGCTTGGAGGCAGGGCAA. Translation gives CASSLEAGQ. The whole CDR3 protein is CASSLEAGQAFF.

A word on this clone: The CDR3 is cut off 3 residues early in the read; its end comes from the germline J gene. The chain carries TRBV7-8 and TRBJ1-4; a weak D match, TRBD1 (6 bases). The germline V gene has CDR1 SGHVS and CDR2 FQNEAQ. V was pared by 5 bases and J by 0 bases, with 16 bases between. The CDR3 is 17 amino acids. The CDR3 protein is CASSAPTGTATNEKLFF. The CDR3 DNA, read in part, is TGTGCCAGCAGCGCGCCGACAGGAACTGCAACTAATGAAAAA.

CDR3 bases read: TGTGCCAGCCGCAGGGTCCAAGAGACC. This sequence encodes CASRRVQET. The CDR3 as a whole reads CASRRVQETQYF. The chain links TRBV7-2 to TRBJ2-5; D possibly corresponds to TRBD1 (5 bases). The read terminates 3 residues ahead of where the CDR3 ends, so the germline J gene completes it. CDR3 length: 12 residues. Germline CDR1 is SGHTA and CDR2 is FQGNSA. V lost 8 bases and J 1 base, leaving 8 bases between the germline ends.

A word on this clone: The read stops 3 residues short of the end of the CDR3; the missing end is completed from the germline J gene. This chain uses TRBV19 with TRBJ2-3; TRBD1 matches 8 bases. Germline lookup yields CDR1 LNHDA and CDR2 SQIVND (reference sequence). This CDR3 is built from 15 residues. The V gene end was trimmed by 5 bases and the J gene end by 2 bases; junction bases not matched to a gene: 6. The CDR3 bases that were read are TGTGCCAGTAGTTACAGGGGGGCCATCACAGATACG. The encoded protein is CASSYRGAITDT. The whole CDR3 protein is CASSYRGAITDTQYF.

Worth noting for this clone: The CDR3 end is not reached by the read, which stops 3 residues before it; the germline J gene fills it in. This rearrangement joins TRBV7-2 to TRBJ1-1; D is perhaps TRBD1 (5 bases). Trimming left V 5 bases short and J 5 bases short, with 15 bases between. Germline CDR1 is SGHTA and CDR2 is FQGNSA. The CDR3 extends over 14 amino acids. The CDR3 loop reads CASSASGGGTEAFF. The part of the CDR3 DNA that was read is TGTGCCAGCAGCGCGAGTGGGGGGGGTACTGAA. Using reference TRBV7-2 and TRBJ1-1 for the parts outside the CDR3, the full variable domain is GAGVSQSPSNKVTEKGKDVELRCDPISGHTALYWYRQSLGQGLEFLIYFQGNSAPDKSGLPSDRFSAERTGGSVSTLTIQRTQQEDSAVYLCASSASGGGTEAFFGQGTRLTVV.

Worth noting for this clone: The sequenced fragment ends 3 residues before the CDR3 boundary, so the rest is inferred from the germline J gene. The chain joins TRBV7-9 to TRBJ2-5, with D possibly matching TRBD2 (6 bases). The CDR3 length is 14 residues. The germline V and J ends were trimmed by 3 bases and 5 bases, with 13 bases remaining between them. Germline assignment: CDR1 SEHNR and CDR2 FQNEAQ (reference sequence). The CDR3 loop reads CASSFSGLGETQYF. The covered CDR3 bases are TGTGCCAGCAGCTTTAGCGGCCTAGGGGAGACC.

Concerning this clone: The CDR3 extends 3 residues past the end of the read, so its final part is completed from the germline J gene. The chain couples TRBV30 to TRBJ1-3; possibly TRBD1 for D (6 bases). The V end was cut by 2 bases, the J end by 3 bases, with 8 bases between. Germline-derived CDR1 and CDR2 are GTSNPN and SVGIG (reference sequence). CDR3 length: 13 residues. The CDR3 bases that were read are TGTGCCTGGAGTAGGGACATTGGAAACACC. Encoded protein: CAWSRDIGNT. The CDR3 reads in full as CAWSRDIGNTIYF.

Worth noting for this clone: The read halts 3 residues ahead of the CDR3 end, with the missing end drawn from the germline J gene. This sequence joins TRBV6-2 or TRBV6-3 and TRBJ2-4; 7 bases match TRBD1. The CDR3 runs to 14 residues. The trim removed 8 bases at V and 1 base at J, leaving 5 bases unmatched. Germline lookup yields CDR1 MNHEY and CDR2 SVGEGT. CDR3 loop: CASLPQGAKNIQYF. Partial CDR3 DNA: TGTGCCAGCCTACCACAGGGGGCCAAAAACATT.

Regarding this clone: The CDR3 goes on 3 residues after the read ends, and that part is filled in from the germline J gene. The chain has TRBV19 and TRBJ1-6; 9 nucleotides align to TRBD1. This CDR3 is built from 14 residues. J gave up 7 bases and V 6 bases, and 4 bases lay outside the gene matches. Germline lookup yields CDR1 LNHDA and CDR2 SQIVND (reference sequence). Partial CDR3 DNA: TGTGCCAGTAGCTCGGACAGGGGAAATTCACCC. It encodes CASSSDRGNSP. The entire CDR3 reads CASSSDRGNSPLHF.

Points on this clone: Read data end 3 residues before the CDR3 end; the end is taken from the germline J gene. The chain joins TRBV19 to TRBJ2-3, with a tentative D call TRBD2 (5 bases). Deletions cut 0 bases from V and 2 bases from J, with 15 bases between. CDR3 length equals 17 residues. CDR1 is LNHDA, CDR2 SQIVND, per germline (reference sequence). The CDR3 sequence is CASSIDPERAFTDTQYF. The covered CDR3 bases are TGTGCCAGTAGTATAGATCCGGAGAGGGCTTTCACAGATACG. Supplemented by reference TRBV19 and TRBJ2-3, the full variable domain reads DGGITQSPKYLFRKEGQNVTLSCEQNLNHDAMYWYRQDPGQGLRLIYYSQIVNDFQKGDIAEGYSVSREKKESFPLTVTSAQKNPTAFYLCASSIDPERAFTDTQYFGPGTRLTVL.

Regarding this clone: The read is 3 residues too short to cover the CDR3 end, so that end is filled in from the germline J gene. The chain employs TRBV7-8 and TRBJ1-6; D ambiguous. Germline values: CDR1 SGHVS, CDR2 FQNEAQ. V lost 2 bases to trimming and J lost 4 bases, with 12 bases between them. CDR3 length equals 16 residues. The CDR3: CASSLIWASYNSPLHF. CDR3 bases read: TGTGCCAGCAGCTTAATTTGGGCATCTTATAATTCACCC.

Points on this clone: Read data end 3 residues before the CDR3 end; the end is taken from the germline J gene. V gene TRBV19 combines with J gene TRBJ1-6; D remains ambiguous. CDR3 length: 17 residues. CDR1 LNHDA and CDR2 SQIVND come from the germline V gene (reference sequence). V shed 3 bases and J shed 7 bases, with 19 bases lying between them. CDR3 sequence: CASSMRIGQAVNSPLHF. The DNA read from the CDR3 is TGTGCCAGTAGTATGAGAATTGGGCAGGCCGTGAATTCACCC.

Partial CDR3 DNA: TGTGCCTGGAACAGGGCGAATCAAGAGACC. This sequence encodes CAWNRANQET. The complete CDR3 reads CAWNRANQETQYF. The V and J genes are TRBV30 and TRBJ2-5, with D possibly TRBD1 on 6 matching bases. The read is 3 residues too short to cover the CDR3 end, so that end is filled in from the germline J gene. The CDR3 length is 13 residues. In germline, CDR1 is GTSNPN, CDR2 SVGIG (reference sequence). V lost 4 bases and J 2 bases, leaving 11 bases between the germline ends.

Worth noting for this clone: The read gets to within 3 residues of the CDR3 end, and the germline J gene fills in the rest. The chain carries TRBV6-1 and TRBJ1-2, with D perhaps TRBD1 (5 bases). From germline, CDR1 is MNHNS and CDR2 SASEGT. The V end was cut by 4 bases, the J end by 5 bases, with 11 bases between. The CDR3 length is 13 residues. The CDR3 here is CASSGAGQYGYTF. The covered CDR3 bases are TGTGCCAGCAGTGGTGCAGGGCAGTATGGC.

The part of the CDR3 DNA that was read is TGCGCCAGCAGCTCCGGACAGGGAGAA. It yields the protein CASSSGQGE. The full CDR3 reads CASSSGQGEAFF. The chain has TRBV5-1 and TRBJ1-1; 8 bases are shared with TRBD1. The CDR3 is cut off 3 residues early in the read; its end comes from the germline J gene. Germline V gene data show CDR1 as SGHRS and CDR2 as YFSETQ. The CDR3 runs to 12 residues.

The sequenced CDR3 bases are TGTGCCAGCAGCCTCAGGACAGGGAGAGAGACC. Its translation: CASSLRTGRET. The entire CDR3 protein is CASSLRTGRETQYF. The chain joins TRBV11-2 to TRBJ2-5, with TRBD1 matching 8 bases. The read terminates 3 residues before the CDR3 end, so the remaining end is supplied by the germline J gene. With V trimmed by 5 bases and J by 4 bases, 6 bases remained unmatched. The CDR3 totals 14 residues. Germline V gives CDR1 SGHAT, CDR2 FQNNGV.

About this clone: From the germline J gene comes the end of the CDR3, since the read stops 3 residues before it. This chain links TRBV2 with TRBJ2-6; D is perhaps TRBD1 (6 bases). This CDR3 is built from 17 residues. Germline loops: CDR1 SNHLY, CDR2 FYNNEI. Trimming removed 10 bases from V and 0 bases from J, with 19 bases in between. The covered CDR3 bases are TGTGCCAAAACCCCAGGGGACCCGAGCTCTGGGGCCAACGTC. Translated: CAKTPGDPSSGANV. In full, the CDR3 reads CAKTPGDPSSGANVLTF.

With regard to this clone: The read ends 3 residues shy of where the CDR3 ends; the end is completed using the germline J gene. The chain recombines TRBV29-1 with TRBJ1-1; D is perhaps TRBD1 (5 bases). The CDR3 consists of 13 residues. The V gene lost 6 bases and the J gene lost 1 base, with 12 bases spanning the gap. Germline V CDR1 and CDR2: SQVTM, ANQGSEA. The CDR3 reads CSVAGQGNTEAFF. The part of the CDR3 DNA that was read is TGCAGCGTGGCCGGGCAGGGGAACACTGAA.

This CDR3 is CASSIGGGYTF. The covered CDR3 bases are TGTGCCAGTAGTATAGGCGGGGGC. The chain is built from TRBV19 and TRBJ1-2, with D unclear. The CDR3 goes on 3 residues after the read ends, and that part is filled in from the germline J gene. CDR1 is LNHDA and CDR2 is SQIVND in the germline V gene (reference sequence). The CDR3 has 11 residues.